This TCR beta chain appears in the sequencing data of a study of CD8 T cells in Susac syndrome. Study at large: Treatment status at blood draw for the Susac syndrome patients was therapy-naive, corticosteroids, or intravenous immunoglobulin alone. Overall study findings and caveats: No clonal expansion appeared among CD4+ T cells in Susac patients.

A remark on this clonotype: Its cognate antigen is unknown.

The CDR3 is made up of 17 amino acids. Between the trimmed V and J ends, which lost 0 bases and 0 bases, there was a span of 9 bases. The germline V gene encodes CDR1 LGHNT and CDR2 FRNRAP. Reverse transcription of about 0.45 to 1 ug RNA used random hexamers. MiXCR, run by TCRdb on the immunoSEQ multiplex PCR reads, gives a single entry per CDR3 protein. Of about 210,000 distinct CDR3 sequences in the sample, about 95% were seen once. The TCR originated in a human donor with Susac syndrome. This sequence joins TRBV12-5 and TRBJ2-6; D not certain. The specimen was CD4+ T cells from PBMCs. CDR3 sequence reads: CASGLVRPASGANVLTF. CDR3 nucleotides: TGTGCTAGTGGTTTGGTTCGGCCGGCCTCTGGGGCCAACGTCCTGACTTTC.